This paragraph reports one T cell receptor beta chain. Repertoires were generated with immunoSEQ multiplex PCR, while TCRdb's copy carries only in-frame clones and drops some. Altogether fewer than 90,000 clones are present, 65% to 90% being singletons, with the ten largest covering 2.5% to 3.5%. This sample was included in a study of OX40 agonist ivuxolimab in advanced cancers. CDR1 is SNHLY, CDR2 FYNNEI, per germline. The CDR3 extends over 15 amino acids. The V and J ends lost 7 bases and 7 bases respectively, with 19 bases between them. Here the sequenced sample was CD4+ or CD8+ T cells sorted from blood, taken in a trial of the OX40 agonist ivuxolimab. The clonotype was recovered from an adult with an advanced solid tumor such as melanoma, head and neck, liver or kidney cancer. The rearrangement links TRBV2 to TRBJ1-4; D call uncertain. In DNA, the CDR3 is TGTGCCAGCACCCGATCCGGTACAGTTGTTGAAAAACTGTTTTTT. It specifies CASTRSGTVVEKLFF.